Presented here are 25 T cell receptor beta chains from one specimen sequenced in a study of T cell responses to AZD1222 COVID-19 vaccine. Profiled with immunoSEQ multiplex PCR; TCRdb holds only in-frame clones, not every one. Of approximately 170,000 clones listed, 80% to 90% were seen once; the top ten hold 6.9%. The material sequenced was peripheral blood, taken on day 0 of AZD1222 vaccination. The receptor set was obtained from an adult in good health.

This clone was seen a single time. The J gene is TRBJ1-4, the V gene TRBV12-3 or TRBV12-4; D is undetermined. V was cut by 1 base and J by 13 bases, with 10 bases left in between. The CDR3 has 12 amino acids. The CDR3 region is CASSLGATALFF. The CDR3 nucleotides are TGTGCCAGCAGTTTAGGAGCAACAGCACTGTTTTTT.

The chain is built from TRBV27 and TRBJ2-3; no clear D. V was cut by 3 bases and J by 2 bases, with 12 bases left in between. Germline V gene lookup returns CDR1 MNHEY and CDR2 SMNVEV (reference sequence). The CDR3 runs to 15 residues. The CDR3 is CASSFLSASTDTQYF. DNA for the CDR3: TGTGCCAGCAGTTTTCTTTCCGCGTCCACAGATACGCAGTATTTT.

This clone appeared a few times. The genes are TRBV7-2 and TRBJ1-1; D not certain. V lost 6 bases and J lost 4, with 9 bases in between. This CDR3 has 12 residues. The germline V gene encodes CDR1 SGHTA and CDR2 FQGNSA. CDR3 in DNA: TGTGCCAGCAGGCTTTTGAGCACTGAAGCTTTCTTT. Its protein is CASRLLSTEAFF.

In DNA form, the CDR3 reads TGTGCCAGCCGGTTGGACAGGAAGAACACTGAAGCTTTCTTT. Translation gives CASRLDRKNTEAFF. The gene calls are TRBV14 and TRBJ1-1; 7 bases align to TRBD1. CDR3 size: 14 residues. The ends lost 8 bases at V and 1 base at J; junction bases unmatched: 7. In germline, CDR1 is SGHDN, CDR2 FVKESK.

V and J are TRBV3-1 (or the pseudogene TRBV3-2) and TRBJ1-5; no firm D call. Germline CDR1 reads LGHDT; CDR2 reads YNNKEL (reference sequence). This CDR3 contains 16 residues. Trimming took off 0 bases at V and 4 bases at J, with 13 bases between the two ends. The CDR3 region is CASSQDPPASNQPQHF. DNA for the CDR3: TGTGCCAGCAGCCAAGATCCCCCTGCATCTAATCAGCCCCAGCATTTT.

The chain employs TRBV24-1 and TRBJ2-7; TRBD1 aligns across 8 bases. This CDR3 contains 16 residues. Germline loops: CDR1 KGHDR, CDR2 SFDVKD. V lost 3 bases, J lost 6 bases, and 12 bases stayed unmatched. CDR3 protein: CATSDPETGASGEQYV. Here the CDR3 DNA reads TGTGCCACCAGTGATCCTGAGACAGGGGCGAGCGGCGAGCAGTACGTC.

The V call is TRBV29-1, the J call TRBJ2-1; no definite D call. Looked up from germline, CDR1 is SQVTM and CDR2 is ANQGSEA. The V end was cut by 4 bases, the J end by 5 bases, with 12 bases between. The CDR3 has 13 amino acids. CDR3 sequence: CSVVVGGHNEQFF. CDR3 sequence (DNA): TGCAGCGTTGTAGTTGGTGGTCACAATGAGCAGTTCTTC.

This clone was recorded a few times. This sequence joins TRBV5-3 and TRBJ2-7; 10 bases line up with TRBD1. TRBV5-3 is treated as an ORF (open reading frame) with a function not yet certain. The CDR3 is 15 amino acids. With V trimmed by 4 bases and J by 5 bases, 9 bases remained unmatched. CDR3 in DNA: TGTGCCAGAAGCCAGACCGACAGGGGGCTGGACGAGCAGTACGTC. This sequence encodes CARSQTDRGLDEQYV.

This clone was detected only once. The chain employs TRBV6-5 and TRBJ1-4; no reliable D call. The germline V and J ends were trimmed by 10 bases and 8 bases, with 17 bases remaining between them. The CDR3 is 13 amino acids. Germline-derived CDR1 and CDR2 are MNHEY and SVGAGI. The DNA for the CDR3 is TGTGCCATTACGGGAGGGCGGCGAGAAAAACTGTTTTTT. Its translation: CAITGGRREKLFF.

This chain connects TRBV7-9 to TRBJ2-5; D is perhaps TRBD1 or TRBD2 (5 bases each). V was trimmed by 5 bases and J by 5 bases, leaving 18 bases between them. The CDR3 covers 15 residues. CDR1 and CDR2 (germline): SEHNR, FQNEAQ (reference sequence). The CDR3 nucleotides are TGTGCCAGCAGCACACAGCTTGGGGGTGGGGAGACCCAGTACTTC. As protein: CASSTQLGGGETQYF.

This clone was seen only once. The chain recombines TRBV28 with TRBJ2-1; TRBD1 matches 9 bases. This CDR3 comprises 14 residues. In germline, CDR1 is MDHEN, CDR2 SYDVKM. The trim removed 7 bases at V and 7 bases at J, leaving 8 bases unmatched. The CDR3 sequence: CASTGQGPRNEQFF. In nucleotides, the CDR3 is TGTGCCAGCACTGGACAGGGGCCGCGGAATGAGCAGTTCTTC.

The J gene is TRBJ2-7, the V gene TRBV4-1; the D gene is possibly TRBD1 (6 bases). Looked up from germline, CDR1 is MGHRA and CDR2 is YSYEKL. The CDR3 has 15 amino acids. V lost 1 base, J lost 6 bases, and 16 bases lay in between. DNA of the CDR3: TGCGCCAGCAGCCAAGGTCTCAGGGGTCAGGGCGAGCAGTACTTC. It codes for CASSQGLRGQGEQYF.

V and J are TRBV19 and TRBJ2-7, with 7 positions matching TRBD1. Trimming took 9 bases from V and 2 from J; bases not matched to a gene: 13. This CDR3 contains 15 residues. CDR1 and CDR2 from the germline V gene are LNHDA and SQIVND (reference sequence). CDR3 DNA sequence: TGTGCCAGCAACGAAAAGACAGGGCCTACCTACGAGCAGTACTTC. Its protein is CASNEKTGPTYEQYF.

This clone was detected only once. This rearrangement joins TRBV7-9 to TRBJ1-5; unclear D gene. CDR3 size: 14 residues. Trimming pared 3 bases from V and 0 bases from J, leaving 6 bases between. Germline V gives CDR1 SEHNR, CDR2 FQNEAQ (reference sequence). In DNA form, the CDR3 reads TGTGCCAGCAGCTTTGAGGGTAGCAATCAGCCCCAGCATTTT. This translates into CASSFEGSNQPQHF.

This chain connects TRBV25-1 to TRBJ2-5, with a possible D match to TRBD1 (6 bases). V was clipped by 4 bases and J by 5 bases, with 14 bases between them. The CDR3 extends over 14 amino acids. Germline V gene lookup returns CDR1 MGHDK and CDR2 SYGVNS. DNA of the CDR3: TGTGCCAGCAGTGGGGGGCGGAACATTGAGACCCAGTACTTC. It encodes CASSGGRNIETQYF.

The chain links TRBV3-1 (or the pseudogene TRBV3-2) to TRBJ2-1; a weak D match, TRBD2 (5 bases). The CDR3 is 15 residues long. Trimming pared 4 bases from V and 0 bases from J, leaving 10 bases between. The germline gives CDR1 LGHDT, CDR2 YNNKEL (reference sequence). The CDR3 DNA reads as TGTGCCAGCAGCCTGGAGGAGAGCTCCTACAATGAGCAGTTCTTC. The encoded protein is CASSLEESSYNEQFF.

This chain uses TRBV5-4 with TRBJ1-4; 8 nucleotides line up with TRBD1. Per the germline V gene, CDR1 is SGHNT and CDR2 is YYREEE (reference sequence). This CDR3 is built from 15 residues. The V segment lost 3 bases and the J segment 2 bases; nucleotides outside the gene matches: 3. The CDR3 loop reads CASSWGDRTNEKLFF. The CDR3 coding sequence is TGTGCCAGCAGCTGGGGGGACAGGACTAATGAAAAACTGTTTTTT. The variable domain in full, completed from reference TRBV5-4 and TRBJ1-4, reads ETGVTQSPTHLIKTRGQQVTLRCSSQSGHNTVSWYQQALGQGPQFIFQYYREEENGRGNFPPRFSGLQFPNYSSELNVNALELDDSALYLCASSWGDRTNEKLFFGSGTQLSVL.

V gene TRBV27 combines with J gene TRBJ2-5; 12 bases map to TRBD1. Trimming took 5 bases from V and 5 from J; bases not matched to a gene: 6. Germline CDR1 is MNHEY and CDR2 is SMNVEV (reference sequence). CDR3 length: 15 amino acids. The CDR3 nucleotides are TGTGCCAGCAGTGTGGGGACAGGGGGCGGGGAGACCCAGTACTTC. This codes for CASSVGTGGGETQYF.

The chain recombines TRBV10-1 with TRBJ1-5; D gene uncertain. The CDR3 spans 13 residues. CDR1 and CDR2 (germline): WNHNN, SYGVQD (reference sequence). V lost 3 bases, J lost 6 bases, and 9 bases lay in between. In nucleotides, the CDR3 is TGCGCCAGCAGTGACCGCTTAACTCAGCCCCAGCATTTT. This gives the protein CASSDRLTQPQHF.

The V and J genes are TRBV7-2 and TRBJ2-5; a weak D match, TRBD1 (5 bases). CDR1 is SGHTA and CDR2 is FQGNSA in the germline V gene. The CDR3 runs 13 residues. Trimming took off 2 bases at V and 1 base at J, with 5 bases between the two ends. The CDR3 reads CASSLRGQETQYF. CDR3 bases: TGTGCCAGCAGCTTAAGGGGCCAAGAGACCCAGTACTTC.

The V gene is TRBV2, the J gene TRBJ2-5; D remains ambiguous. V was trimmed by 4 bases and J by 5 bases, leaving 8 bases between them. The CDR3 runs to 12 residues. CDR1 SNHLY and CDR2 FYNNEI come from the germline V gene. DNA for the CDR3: TGTGCCAGCAGTGTGGAGTCCGAGACCCAGTACTTC. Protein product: CASSVESETQYF.

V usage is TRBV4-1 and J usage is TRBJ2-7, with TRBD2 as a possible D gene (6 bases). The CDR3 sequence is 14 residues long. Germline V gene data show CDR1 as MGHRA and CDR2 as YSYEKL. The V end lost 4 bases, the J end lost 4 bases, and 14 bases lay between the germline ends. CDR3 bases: TGCGCCAGCAGCCCGGGGGATGGGGCTTACGAGCAGTACGTC. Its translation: CASSPGDGAYEQYV.

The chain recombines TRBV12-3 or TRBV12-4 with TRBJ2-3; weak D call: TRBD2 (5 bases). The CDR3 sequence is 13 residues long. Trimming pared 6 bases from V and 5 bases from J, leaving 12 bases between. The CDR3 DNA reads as TGTGCCAGCAGGGCCACCGGGGTAGATACGCAGTATTTT. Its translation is CASRATGVDTQYF.

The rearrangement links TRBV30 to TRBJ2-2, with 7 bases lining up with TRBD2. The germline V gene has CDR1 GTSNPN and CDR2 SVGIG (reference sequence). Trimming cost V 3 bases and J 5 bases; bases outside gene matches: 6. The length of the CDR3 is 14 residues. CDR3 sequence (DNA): TGTGCCTGGAGGGGGGACGGGAGGACCGGGGAGCTGTTTTTT. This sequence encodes CAWRGDGRTGELFF.

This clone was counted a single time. CDR3 sequence: CASNGRVPVNTEAFF. The CDR3 coding sequence is TGTGCCAGCAATGGTAGGGTCCCCGTGAACACTGAAGCTTTCTTT. V gene TRBV6-5 combines with J gene TRBJ1-1; D is undetermined. The V end was cut by 7 bases, the J end by 0 bases, with 15 bases between. Per germline, CDR1 MNHEY and CDR2 SVGAGI. The CDR3 sequence is 15 residues long.